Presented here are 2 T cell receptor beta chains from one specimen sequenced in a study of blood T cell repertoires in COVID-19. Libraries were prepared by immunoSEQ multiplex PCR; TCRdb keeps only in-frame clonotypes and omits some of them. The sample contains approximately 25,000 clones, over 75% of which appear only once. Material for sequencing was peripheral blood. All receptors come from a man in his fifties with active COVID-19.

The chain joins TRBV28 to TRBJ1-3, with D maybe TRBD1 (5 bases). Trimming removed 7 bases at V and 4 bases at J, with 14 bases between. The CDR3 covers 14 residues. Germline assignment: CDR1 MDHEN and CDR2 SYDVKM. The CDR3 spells CASILDSRGNTIYF. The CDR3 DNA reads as TGTGCCAGCATACTTGACAGCAGGGGAAACACCATATATTTT. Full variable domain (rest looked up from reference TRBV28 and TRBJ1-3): DVKVTQSSRYLVKRTGEKVFLECVQDMDHENMFWYRQDPGLGLRLIYFSYDVKMKEKGDIPEGYSVSREKKERFSLILESASTNQTSMYLCASILDSRGNTIYFGEGSWLTVV.

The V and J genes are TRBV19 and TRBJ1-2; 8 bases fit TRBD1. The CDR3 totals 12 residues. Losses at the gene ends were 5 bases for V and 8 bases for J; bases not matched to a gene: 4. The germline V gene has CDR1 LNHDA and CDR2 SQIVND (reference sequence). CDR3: CASSPRGHGYTF. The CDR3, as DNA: TGTGCCAGTAGTCCCAGGGGGCACGGCTACACCTTC.